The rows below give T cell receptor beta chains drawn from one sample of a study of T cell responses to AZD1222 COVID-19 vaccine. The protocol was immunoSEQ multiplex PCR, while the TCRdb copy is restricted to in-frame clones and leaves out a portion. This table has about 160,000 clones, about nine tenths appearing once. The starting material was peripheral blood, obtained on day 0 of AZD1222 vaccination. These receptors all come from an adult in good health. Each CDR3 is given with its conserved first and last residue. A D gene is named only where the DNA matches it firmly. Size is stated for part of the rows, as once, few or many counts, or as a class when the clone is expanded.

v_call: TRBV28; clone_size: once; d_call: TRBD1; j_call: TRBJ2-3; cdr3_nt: TGTGCCAGCAGGGGTCCCGGGACAGCCTCGGGTACGCAGTATTTT; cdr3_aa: CASRGPGTASGTQYF
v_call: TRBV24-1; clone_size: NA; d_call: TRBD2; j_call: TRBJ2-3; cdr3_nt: TGTGCCACCAGCCTAGCGGGAGAGAACACGCAGTATTTT; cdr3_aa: CATSLAGENTQYF
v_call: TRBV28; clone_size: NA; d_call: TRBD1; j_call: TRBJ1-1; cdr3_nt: TGTGCCAGCAGTTTACCGGGACAGACAAACACTGAAGCTTTCTTT; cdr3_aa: CASSLPGQTNTEAFF
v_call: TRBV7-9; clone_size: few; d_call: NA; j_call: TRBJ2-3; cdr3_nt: TGTGCCAGCAGCCCCCCACTAGGAGCCATGGGCACAGATACGCAGTATTTT; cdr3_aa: CASSPPLGAMGTDTQYF
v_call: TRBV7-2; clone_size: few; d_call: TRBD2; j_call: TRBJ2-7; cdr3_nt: TGTGCCAGCAGCTTTGGGACTAGCGGGTACTCCTACGAGCAGTACTTC; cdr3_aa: CASSFGTSGYSYEQYF
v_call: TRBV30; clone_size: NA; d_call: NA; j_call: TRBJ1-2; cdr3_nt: TGTGCCTGGACCGAACCGGGGAATGGCTACACCTTC; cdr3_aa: CAWTEPGNGYTF
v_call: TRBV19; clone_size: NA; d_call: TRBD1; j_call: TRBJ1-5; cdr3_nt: TGTGCCAGTAACAACAGGGGAGCGGGCAATCAGCCCCAGCATTTT; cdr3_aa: CASNNRGAGNQPQHF
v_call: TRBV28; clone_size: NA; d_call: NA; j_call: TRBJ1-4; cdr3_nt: TGTGCCAGCAGTTTCACAGGGTTGGGGGAAAAACTGTTTTTT; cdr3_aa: CASSFTGLGEKLFF
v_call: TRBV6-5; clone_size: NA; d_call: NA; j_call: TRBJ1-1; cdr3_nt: TGTGCCAGCAGTTACACAGCGATCGGGACTGAAGCTTTCTTT; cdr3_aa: CASSYTAIGTEAFF
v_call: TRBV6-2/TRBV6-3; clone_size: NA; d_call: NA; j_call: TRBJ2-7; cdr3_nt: TGTGCCAGCGGCCTACAGGTACCCTACGAGCAGTACTTC; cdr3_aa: CASGLQVPYEQYF
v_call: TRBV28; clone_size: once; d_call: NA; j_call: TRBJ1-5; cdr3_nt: TGTGCCAGCAGTTCCGTGTTAACCAGGGAAAGTACCAATCAGCCCCAGCATTTT; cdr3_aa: CASSSVLTRESTNQPQHF
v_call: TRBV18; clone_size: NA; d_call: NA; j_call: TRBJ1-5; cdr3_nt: TGTGCCAGCTCACCGGCAGACAGTAGCAATCAGCCCCAGCATTTT; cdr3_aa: CASSPADSSNQPQHF
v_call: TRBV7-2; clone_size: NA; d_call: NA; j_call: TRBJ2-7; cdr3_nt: TGTGCCAGCAGCAAATCCGGGACGGCTCCCCTCGAGCAGTACTTC; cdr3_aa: CASSKSGTAPLEQYF
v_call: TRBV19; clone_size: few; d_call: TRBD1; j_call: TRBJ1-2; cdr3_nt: TGTGCCAGTAGACCATCGGACAGGGTTTATAGCGGTGGCTACACCTTC; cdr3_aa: CASRPSDRVYSGGYTF
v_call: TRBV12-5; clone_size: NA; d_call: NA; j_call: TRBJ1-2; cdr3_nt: TGTGCTAGTGGTTTGGAGACCGGGACGGTCGTCACCTTC; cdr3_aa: CASGLETGTVVTF
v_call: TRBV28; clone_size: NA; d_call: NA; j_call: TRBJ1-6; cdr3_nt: TGTGCCAGCAGTGAGATCAAGTATTCACCCCTCCACTTT; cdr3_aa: CASSEIKYSPLHF
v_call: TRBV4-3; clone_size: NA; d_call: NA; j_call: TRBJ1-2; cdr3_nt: TGCGCCAGCAGCCAATTTCTGTTACAGGGCCAGGATAACTATGGCTACACCTTC; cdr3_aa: CASSQFLLQGQDNYGYTF
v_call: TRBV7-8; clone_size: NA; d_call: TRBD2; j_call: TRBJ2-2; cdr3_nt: TGTGCCAGCAGCGAAGCGGGAGGGATCAACACCGGGGAGCTGTTTTTT; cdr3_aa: CASSEAGGINTGELFF